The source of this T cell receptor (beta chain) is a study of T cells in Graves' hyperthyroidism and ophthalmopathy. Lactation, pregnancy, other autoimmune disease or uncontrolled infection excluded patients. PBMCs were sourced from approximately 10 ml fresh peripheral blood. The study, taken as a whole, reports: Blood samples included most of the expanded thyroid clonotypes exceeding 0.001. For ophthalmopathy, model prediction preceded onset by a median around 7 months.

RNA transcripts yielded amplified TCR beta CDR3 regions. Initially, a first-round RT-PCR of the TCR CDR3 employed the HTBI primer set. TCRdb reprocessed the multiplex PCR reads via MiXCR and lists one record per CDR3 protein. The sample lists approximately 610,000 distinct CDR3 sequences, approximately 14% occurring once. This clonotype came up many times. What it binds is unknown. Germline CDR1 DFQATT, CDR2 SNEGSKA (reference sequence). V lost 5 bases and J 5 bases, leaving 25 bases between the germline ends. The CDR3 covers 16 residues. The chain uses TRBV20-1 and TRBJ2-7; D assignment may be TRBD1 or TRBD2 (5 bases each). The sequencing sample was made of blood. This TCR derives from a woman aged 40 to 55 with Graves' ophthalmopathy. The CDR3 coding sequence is TGCAGTGCTGTCGGGGCAATACTCCAGAAAGGTCACGAGCAGTACTTC. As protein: CSAVGAILQKGHEQYF.